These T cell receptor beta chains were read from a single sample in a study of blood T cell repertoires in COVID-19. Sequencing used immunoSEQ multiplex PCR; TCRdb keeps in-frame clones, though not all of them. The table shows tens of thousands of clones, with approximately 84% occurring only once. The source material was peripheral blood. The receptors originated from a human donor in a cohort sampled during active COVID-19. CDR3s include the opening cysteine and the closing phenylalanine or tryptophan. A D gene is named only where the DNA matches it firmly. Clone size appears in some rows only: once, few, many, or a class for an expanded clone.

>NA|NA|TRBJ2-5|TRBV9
CASSAGDQETQYF
TGTGCCAGCAGCGCCGGGGATCAAGAGACCCAGTACTTC
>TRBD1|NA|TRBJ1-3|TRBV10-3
CATDSGTGTDTIYF
TGTGCCACCGACTCCGGGACAGGGACGGACACCATATATTTT
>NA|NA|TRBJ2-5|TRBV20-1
CSVLQETQYF
TGCAGTGTTCTACAAGAGACCCAGTACTTC
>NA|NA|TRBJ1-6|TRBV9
CASSAEQSLFSPLHF
TGTGCCAGCAGCGCGGAACAGAGCCTCTTTTCACCCCTCCACTTT
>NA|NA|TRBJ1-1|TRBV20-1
CSARTGRAFF
TGCAGTGCTCGAACAGGGAGAGCTTTCTTT
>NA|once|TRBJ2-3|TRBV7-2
CASSLGEGSTDTQYF
TGTGCCAGCAGCTTAGGAGAGGGTAGCACAGATACGCAGTATTTT
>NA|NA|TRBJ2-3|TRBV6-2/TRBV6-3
CASSLISVTDTQYF
TGTGCCAGCAGCTTGATTTCGGTCACAGATACGCAGTATTTT
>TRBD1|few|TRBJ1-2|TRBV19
CASSYGGQGNYGYTF
TGTGCCAGTAGTTATGGGGGACAGGGGAACTATGGCTACACCTTC
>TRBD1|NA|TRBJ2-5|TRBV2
CASKPGQGGGETQYF
TGTGCCAGCAAACCGGGACAGGGCGGGGGAGAGACCCAGTACTTC
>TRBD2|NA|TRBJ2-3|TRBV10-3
CAIGPGSGATDTQYF
TGTGCCATCGGCCCGGGGAGCGGGGCCACAGATACGCAGTATTTT
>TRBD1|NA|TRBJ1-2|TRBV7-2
CASRPGTGDTGYTF
TGTGCCAGCAGGCCCGGGACAGGGGACACTGGCTACACCTTC
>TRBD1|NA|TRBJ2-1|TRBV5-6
CASSTGQGSYNEQFF
TGTGCCAGCAGCACCGGACAGGGTAGCTACAATGAGCAGTTCTTC
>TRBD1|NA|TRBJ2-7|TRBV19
CASRTGTGYEQYF
TGTGCCAGCAGGACCGGGACAGGCTACGAGCAGTACTTC
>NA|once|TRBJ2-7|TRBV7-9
CASRPLEEGNWYEQYF
TGTGCCAGCAGGCCCCTGGAGGAGGGAAATTGGTACGAGCAGTACTTC
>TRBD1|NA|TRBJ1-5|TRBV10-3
CAISQDRVNQPQHF
TGTGCCATCAGTCAGGACAGGGTAAATCAGCCCCAGCATTTT
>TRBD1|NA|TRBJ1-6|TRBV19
CASKQGTGTPLHF
TGTGCCAGTAAGCAAGGGACAGGGACACCCCTCCACTTT
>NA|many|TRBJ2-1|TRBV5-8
CASRHLAAIYNEQFF
TGTGCCAGCAGACACTTAGCGGCTATCTACAATGAGCAGTTCTTC
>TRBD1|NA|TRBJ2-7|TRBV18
CASSPGQPFYEQYF
TGTGCCAGCTCACCGGGACAGCCCTTCTACGAGCAGTACTTC
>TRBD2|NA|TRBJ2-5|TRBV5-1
CASSFGVGSGVLKVQETQYF
TGCGCCAGCAGCTTTGGTGTTGGTAGCGGGGTCCTTAAGGTACAAGAGACCCAGTACTTC
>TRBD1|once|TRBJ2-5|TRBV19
CASSAGQGVRDRETQYF
TGTGCCAGTAGTGCTGGACAGGGGGTCCGTGATAGAGAGACCCAGTACTTC
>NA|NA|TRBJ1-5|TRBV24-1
CATSHWDKNQPQHF
TGTGCCACCAGTCATTGGGACAAGAATCAGCCCCAGCATTTT
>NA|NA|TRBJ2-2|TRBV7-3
CASSLSRTGELFF
TGTGCCAGCAGCTTGAGTCGGACCGGGGAGCTGTTTTTT
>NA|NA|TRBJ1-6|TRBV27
CASSRDPGNSPLHF
TGTGCCAGCAGTCGCGACCCAGGGAATTCACCCCTCCACTTT
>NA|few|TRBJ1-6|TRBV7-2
CASRTGGANNSPLHF
TGTGCCAGCAGGACCGGGGGGGCTAATAATTCACCCCTCCACTTT
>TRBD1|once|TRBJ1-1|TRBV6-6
CASSPGTGNTEAFF
TGTGCCAGCAGTCCCGGGACAGGGAACACTGAAGCTTTCTTT
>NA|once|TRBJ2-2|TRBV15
CATSRDQARVGNTGELFF
TGTGCCACCAGCAGAGATCAGGCCAGGGTGGGGAACACCGGGGAGCTGTTTTTT
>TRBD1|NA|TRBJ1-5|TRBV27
CASSLQGAHQPQHF
TGTGCCAGCAGTTTACAGGGGGCGCATCAGCCCCAGCATTTT
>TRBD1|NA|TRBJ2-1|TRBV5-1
CASSLTGVNEQFF
TGCGCCAGCAGCTTGACAGGGGTAAATGAGCAGTTCTTC
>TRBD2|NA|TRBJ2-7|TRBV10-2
CASRNGGSSYEQYF
TGCGCCAGCAGAAACGGGGGGAGCTCCTACGAGCAGTACTTC
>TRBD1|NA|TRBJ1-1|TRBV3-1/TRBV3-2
CASSPRTGLNTEAFF
TGTGCCAGCAGCCCACGGACAGGCTTGAACACTGAAGCTTTCTTT
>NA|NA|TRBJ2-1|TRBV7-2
CASSLVYEQFF
TGTGCCAGCAGCTTAGTCTATGAGCAGTTCTTC
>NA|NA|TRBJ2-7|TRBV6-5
CASSDAGYEQYF
TGTGCCAGCAGCGATGCAGGGTACGAGCAGTACTTC
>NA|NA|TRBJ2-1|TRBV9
CASSVGAGRSYNEQFF
TGTGCCAGCAGCGTAGGGGCGGGGAGATCCTACAATGAGCAGTTCTTC
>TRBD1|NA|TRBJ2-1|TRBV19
CASSTRQGASSYNEQFF
TGTGCCAGTAGTACTCGACAGGGTGCAAGCTCCTACAATGAGCAGTTCTTC
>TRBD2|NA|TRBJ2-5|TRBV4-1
CASSPWTSGQETQYF
TGCGCCAGCAGCCCCTGGACTAGCGGGCAAGAGACCCAGTACTTC
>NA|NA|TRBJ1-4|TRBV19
CASSMYSHTNEKLFF
TGTGCCAGTAGTATGTACTCTCATACGAATGAAAAACTGTTTTTT
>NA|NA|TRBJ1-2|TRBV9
CASSVEPTYTYGYTF
TGTGCCAGCAGCGTAGAGCCTACGTATACCTATGGCTACACCTTC
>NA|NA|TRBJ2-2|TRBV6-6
CASIGTGNTGELFF
TGTGCCAGCATCGGGACTGGGAACACCGGGGAGCTGTTTTTT
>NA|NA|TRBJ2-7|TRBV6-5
CASSPSGLSSYEQYF
TGTGCCAGCAGTCCTTCAGGACTTAGCTCCTACGAGCAGTACTTC
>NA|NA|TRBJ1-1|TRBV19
CASSVIGGFTEAFF
TGTGCCAGTAGCGTGATAGGGGGATTCACTGAAGCTTTCTTT
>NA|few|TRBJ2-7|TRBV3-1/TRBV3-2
CASSQDLVPPYEQYF
TGTGCCAGCAGCCAAGATCTAGTACCTCCCTACGAGCAGTACTTC
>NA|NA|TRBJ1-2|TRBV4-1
CASSPGRGDYGYTF
TGCGCCAGCAGCCCCGGGAGGGGAGACTATGGCTACACCTTC